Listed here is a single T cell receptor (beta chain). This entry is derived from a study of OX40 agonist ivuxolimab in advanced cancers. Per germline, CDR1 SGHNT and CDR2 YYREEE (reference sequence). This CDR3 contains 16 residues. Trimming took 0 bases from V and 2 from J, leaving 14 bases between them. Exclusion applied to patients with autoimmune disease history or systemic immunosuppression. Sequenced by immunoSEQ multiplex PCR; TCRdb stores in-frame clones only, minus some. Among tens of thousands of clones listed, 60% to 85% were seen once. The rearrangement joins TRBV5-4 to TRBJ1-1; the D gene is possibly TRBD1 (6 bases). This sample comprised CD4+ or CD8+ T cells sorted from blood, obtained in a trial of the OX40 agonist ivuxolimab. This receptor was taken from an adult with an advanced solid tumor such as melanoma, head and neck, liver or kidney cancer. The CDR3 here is CASSLARAGTNTEAFF. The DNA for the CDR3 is TGTGCCAGCAGCTTGGCACGGGCAGGGACAAACACTGAAGCTTTCTTT.